The source of this T cell receptor beta chain is a study of control samples from healthy donors and cancer patients (dated by TCRdb to 2019 to 2021). CDR1 is given as WSHSY and CDR2 as SAAADI, both from the germline V gene. Counted from cysteine to phenylalanine, this CDR3 has 13 amino acids. Only CDR3 DNA remains: 39 bases, in frame from the first base. V has 5 bases trimmed and J has 6 bases trimmed; junction bases matching no gene number 6. Preparation of the library involved the immunoSEQ multiplex PCR assay. Entries here come from immuneACCESS through TCRdb and include only in-frame sequences with V and J called. Some clones fail to appear in such tables; in the studies checked, an unresolved V gene covers under half of the shortfall, and the cause of the remainder is unknown. The sample profile shows around 130,000 clones; roughly 84% of them were found once. Together, the top ten hold approximately 3.2% of the sample.

On this clone itself: Its specific antigen is unknown. No clone much larger than this one lies a single base away; base qualities are absent.

This receptor was identified in a man aged 45-65 years in good health. Sequenced sample: blood. This chain joins TRBV10-2 to TRBJ2-7, with 8 central nucleotides matching TRBD1. Read as DNA, the sequence is TGCGCCAGCAGTATTGGACAGGGCGGCGAGCAGTACTTC. Its protein is CASSIGQGGEQYF.